The 27 T cell receptor beta chains below were found in one sample sequenced in a study of technical replicates of blood from several donors. The repertoire was sequenced with immunoSEQ multiplex PCR; TCRdb's copy has only in-frame clones and lacks some. The sample includes under 90,000 clones, 93% seen only once; the top ten take about 0.23%. What was sequenced was T cells isolated from PBMCs. These TCRs come from a human donor in good health.

CDR3 amino acids: CATPGEGDFYGYTF. The CDR3 bases are TGTGCCACCCCGGGTGAAGGGGACTTCTATGGCTACACCTTC. The V and J genes are TRBV6-1 and TRBJ1-2; a weak D match, TRBD1 (5 bases). The CDR3 sequence is 14 residues long. The germline gives CDR1 MNHNS, CDR2 SASEGT. V lost 10 bases and J 4 bases, leaving 19 bases between the germline ends.

J is TRBJ1-2 and V is TRBV29-1; perhaps TRBD1 as D (6 bases). CDR3 size: 14 residues. Germline V gene data show CDR1 as SQVTM and CDR2 as ANQGSEA. V was trimmed by 4 bases and J by 4 bases, leaving 16 bases between them. The CDR3 bases are TGCAGCGTTGGTTCCGAGACAGGTAGCTATGGCTACACCTTC. It translates to CSVGSETGSYGYTF.

The rearrangement links TRBV30 to TRBJ1-1; perhaps TRBD1 as D (6 bases). V was shortened by 4 bases and J by 5 bases, with 8 bases between the two germline ends. This CDR3 comprises 11 residues. Per the germline V gene, CDR1 is GTSNPN and CDR2 is SVGIG (reference sequence). CDR3 sequence (DNA): TGTGCCTGGACACAGGGTACTGAAGCTTTCTTT. Encoded protein: CAWTQGTEAFF.

This clone appeared a single time. The V gene is TRBV11-3, the J gene TRBJ2-5, with D possibly being TRBD1 (6 bases). CDR3 length equals 14 residues. The V end was cut by 4 bases, the J end by 2 bases, with 11 bases between. Germline V lookup: CDR1 SGHNT, CDR2 YENEEA. CDR3 sequence: CASSSRTEQETQYF. CDR3 DNA sequence: TGTGCCAGCAGCTCTAGGACAGAGCAAGAGACCCAGTACTTC.

The V call is TRBV7-8, the J call TRBJ2-7; 7 bases map to TRBD2. The CDR3 runs to 13 residues. V shed 3 bases and J 7 bases; nucleotides not matched to a gene: 6. From germline, CDR1 is SGHVS and CDR2 FQNEAQ. The CDR3 DNA reads TGTGCCAGCAGCTTCGCAGGACTAGAGGAGCAGTACTTC. It codes for CASSFAGLEEQYF.

The rearrangement joins TRBV9 to TRBJ2-1; 11 nucleotides match TRBD2. V dropped 2 bases and J dropped 13; count of bases not matched to a gene: 8. Germline CDR1 and CDR2: SGDLS and YYNGEE. There are 14 residues in the CDR3. CDR3 residues: CASSVDTSGGNQFF. As DNA, the CDR3 is TGTGCCAGCAGCGTGGACACTAGCGGGGGCAATCAGTTCTTC. The variable domain in full, completed from reference TRBV9 and TRBJ2-1, reads DSGVTQTPKHLITATGQRVTLRCSPRSGDLSVYWYQQSLDQGLQFLIQYYNGEERAKGNILERFSAQQFPDLHSELNLSSLELGDSALYFCASSVDTSGGNQFFGPGTRLTVL.

The chain recombines TRBV5-1 with TRBJ2-3; 10 nucleotides line up with TRBD2. V was clipped by 0 bases and J by 4 bases; unmatched bases: 5. The germline gives CDR1 SGHRS, CDR2 YFSETQ. The CDR3 extends over 16 amino acids. CDR3 amino acids: CASSLVSSGGSDTQYF. As DNA, the CDR3 is TGCGCCAGCAGCTTGGTTTCTAGCGGGGGTTCAGATACGCAGTATTTT.

The V and J genes are TRBV6-5 and TRBJ1-1; possible D gene TRBD1, 6 bases. CDR1 is MNHEY, CDR2 SVGAGI, per germline. Trimming pared 2 bases from V and 2 bases from J, leaving 15 bases between. This CDR3 region has 16 residues. CDR3 amino acids: CASSYDTTGRNTEAFF. DNA of the CDR3: TGTGCCAGCAGTTACGATACAACAGGGAGAAACACTGAAGCTTTCTTT.

This chain connects TRBV18 to TRBJ2-7, with D tentatively TRBD2 (6 bases). The CDR3 spans 14 residues. V was cut by 6 bases and J by 0 bases, with 12 bases left in between. In germline, CDR1 is KGHSH, CDR2 LQKENI. Here the CDR3 DNA reads TGTGCCAGCTCCCCCCTCGGGGGCTCCTACGAGCAGTACTTC. It specifies CASSPLGGSYEQYF.

This chain connects TRBV6-5 to TRBJ1-2, with 10 positions matching TRBD1. Germline CDR1 is MNHEY and CDR2 is SVGAGI. V lost 6 bases, J lost 4 bases, and 8 bases stayed unmatched. The CDR3 runs 15 residues. The CDR3 nucleotides read TGTGCCAGCAGCCCTCCGGGACAGGGGATCTATGGCTACACCTTC. It is translated as CASSPPGQGIYGYTF.

V and J are TRBV4-1 and TRBJ2-1, with 9 bases fitting TRBD2. After removal of 4 bases from V and 7 bases from J, the junction contained 17 bases not matched to a gene. The germline gives CDR1 MGHRA, CDR2 YSYEKL. This CDR3 is built from 18 residues. The chain's CDR3 is CASSLSRTRREGLNEQFF. Here the CDR3 DNA reads TGCGCCAGCAGCCTATCCAGGACCAGGCGGGAGGGCCTAAATGAGCAGTTCTTC.

CDR3 sequence (DNA): TGTGCCAGCAGCGAGGGACAGAATCAGCCCCAGCATTTT. Encoded protein: CASSEGQNQPQHF. The chain links TRBV9 to TRBJ1-5; 7 bases fit TRBD1. V shed 3 bases, J shed 4 bases, and the junction held 1 base outside the gene matches. Germline V gene sequence: CDR1 SGDLS, CDR2 YYNGEE. This CDR3 region has 13 residues.

The V call is TRBV9, the J call TRBJ2-1, with D maybe TRBD2 (5 bases). Trimming removed 0 bases at V and 4 bases at J, with 14 bases between. The CDR3 is 16 amino acids. Germline V CDR1 and CDR2: SGDLS, YYNGEE. The CDR3 sequence is CASSVESGLHYNEQFF. The DNA for the CDR3 is TGTGCCAGCAGCGTAGAGTCGGGGTTACATTACAATGAGCAGTTCTTC.

The rearrangement joins TRBV4-2 to TRBJ2-7, with TRBD1 matching 7 bases. The germline V gene has CDR1 LGHNA and CDR2 YNFKEQ. The CDR3 extends over 16 amino acids. V was pared by 0 bases and J by 11 bases, with 16 bases of the junction left unmatched. The CDR3 spells CASSQDNRGQYIMEYF. DNA for the CDR3: TGTGCCAGCAGCCAAGATAATCGGGGACAGTACATCATGGAGTACTTC.

J is TRBJ2-5 and V is TRBV7-8, with 10 positions matching TRBD2. The V and J ends lost 4 bases and 4 bases, in that order; junction bases with no gene match: 9. CDR1 and CDR2 from the germline V gene are SGHVS and FQNEAQ. CDR3 length: 16 amino acids. The chain's CDR3 is CASSSRSGGDGETQYF. The CDR3 DNA is TGTGCCAGCAGCTCCAGGAGCGGGGGGGATGGAGAGACCCAGTACTTC.

The chain uses TRBV11-2 and TRBJ2-7; no firm D call. The V gene's germline CDR1 is SGHAT and CDR2 FQNNGV. With 3 bases removed from V and 4 bases from J, the gap between germline ends came to 4 bases. The CDR3 consists of 11 residues. CDR3 loop: CASSFLYEQYF. The CDR3 bases are TGTGCCAGCAGCTTTCTTTACGAGCAGTACTTC.

Notes on this clone: Distinct nucleotide sequences in the sample also encode this CDR3. The chain employs TRBV9 and TRBJ2-7; 9 nucleotides align to TRBD1. Germline CDR1 and CDR2: SGDLS and YYNGEE. J gave up 4 bases and V 3 bases, and 5 bases lay outside the gene matches. There are 14 residues in the CDR3. In nucleotides, the CDR3 is TGTGCCAGCAGCGCCGGGACAGGGCAATACGAGCAGTACTTC. It yields the protein CASSAGTGQYEQYF. Full variable domain (rest looked up from reference TRBV9 and TRBJ2-7): DSGVTQTPKHLITATGQRVTLRCSPRSGDLSVYWYQQSLDQGLQFLIQYYNGEERAKGNILERFSAQQFPDLHSELNLSSLELGDSALYFCASSAGTGQYEQYFGPGTRLTVT.

This clone was recorded once. CDR3 in amino acids: CASSDPRGRYNEQFF. CDR3 bases: TGCGCCAGCAGTGATCCGCGGGGCCGATACAATGAGCAGTTCTTC. This chain links TRBV10-1 with TRBJ2-1, with TRBD2 as a possible D gene (6 bases). This CDR3 spans 15 amino acids. Germline V CDR1 and CDR2: WNHNN, SYGVQD (reference sequence). V was shortened by 3 bases and J by 4 bases, with 13 bases between the two germline ends.

In regard to this clone: The sample contains more than one DNA sequence encoding this CDR3. The chain has TRBV10-3 and TRBJ2-7, with 9 bases that match TRBD1. The CDR3 is made up of 14 amino acids. From germline, CDR1 is ENHRY and CDR2 SYGVKD. CDR3 sequence (DNA): TGTACCGCAGGAACCGGGACAGGGTACGACGAGCAGTACTTC. Protein product: CTAGTGTGYDEQYF.

This chain uses TRBV7-9 with TRBJ2-3; 11 nucleotides align to TRBD2. The CDR3 has 16 amino acids. Germline V gene data show CDR1 as SEHNR and CDR2 as FQNEAQ (reference sequence). After removal of 5 bases from V and 7 bases from J, the junction contained 11 bases not matched to a gene. CDR3 amino acids: CASSVTSGGSSYTQYF. For the CDR3, the DNA is TGTGCCAGCAGCGTCACTAGCGGGGGTTCGTCATATACGCAGTATTTT.

This clone was seen only once. The chain has TRBV7-9 and TRBJ1-4, with D perhaps TRBD1 (6 bases). Germline V gene data show CDR1 as SEHNR and CDR2 as FQNEAQ (reference sequence). The CDR3 spans 17 residues. Trimming removed 5 bases at V and 10 bases at J, with 26 bases between. The CDR3 loop is CASSGATGGAQGGKLFF. In DNA, the CDR3 is TGTGCCAGCAGCGGGGCGACTGGGGGCGCACAGGGTGGAAAACTGTTTTTT.

The rearrangement joins TRBV2 to TRBJ1-1; tentatively, D is TRBD1 (5 bases). The germline V and J ends were trimmed by 5 bases and 0 bases, with 7 bases remaining between them. The CDR3 is made up of 13 amino acids. Germline V gives CDR1 SNHLY, CDR2 FYNNEI. The CDR3 loop is CASSTTVNTEAFF. DNA for the CDR3: TGTGCCAGCAGTACGACAGTGAACACTGAAGCTTTCTTT.

The rearrangement uses TRBV6-5 and TRBJ2-1, with D tentatively TRBD1 (6 bases). The CDR3 is 11 residues long. CDR1 and CDR2 from the germline V gene are MNHEY and SVGAGI. V lost 11 bases, J lost 8 bases, and 13 bases lay in between. CDR3 protein: CACGRGDEQFF. The CDR3 DNA reads TGTGCCTGCGGCAGGGGAGATGAGCAGTTCTTC.

The genes are TRBV28 and TRBJ1-2; 12 bases match TRBD1. Germline loops: CDR1 MDHEN, CDR2 SYDVKM. The CDR3 has 15 amino acids. The V and J ends lost 2 bases and 5 bases, in that order; junction bases with no gene match: 3. The CDR3 DNA reads TGTGCCAGCAGTTTAGGGGGACAGGGGGCTTATGGCTACACCTTC. This codes for CASSLGGQGAYGYTF.

The V call is TRBV15, the J call TRBJ2-1; D perhaps matches TRBD2 (5 bases). The CDR3 contains 14 residues. Looked up from germline, CDR1 is LNHNV and CDR2 is YYDKDF (reference sequence). The V end was cut by 0 bases, the J end by 3 bases, with 6 bases between. The chain's CDR3 is CATSRERVYNEQFF. Here the CDR3 DNA reads TGTGCCACCAGCAGAGAGCGGGTCTACAATGAGCAGTTCTTC.

The rearrangement uses TRBV28 and TRBJ2-1, with 9 nucleotides matching TRBD2. V lost 2 bases and J lost 14; bases outside the gene matches: 7. The CDR3 runs 13 residues. Germline V CDR1 and CDR2: MDHEN, SYDVKM. This CDR3 reads CASSLVGSGREFF. CDR3 bases: TGTGCCAGCAGTTTAGTGGGTAGCGGGAGAGAGTTCTTC.

V is TRBV4-1 and J is TRBJ2-7; D might be TRBD2 (6 bases). This CDR3 region has 14 residues. Germline-derived CDR1 and CDR2 are MGHRA and YSYEKL. V was trimmed by 3 bases and J by 2 bases, leaving 11 bases between them. The CDR3 loop reads CASSQRDGAYEQYF. Written as DNA, the CDR3 is TGCGCCAGCAGCCAGCGGGACGGAGCCTACGAGCAGTACTTC.